This T cell receptor beta chain was sequenced in a study of early T cells in non-severe SARS-CoV-2 infection (dated by TCRdb to the early 2020s). At the level of the whole study: TCR sequencing used bulk RNA from unsorted whole blood, so alpha and beta chains could not be paired.

This clonotype was observed at least ten times. This receptor's antigen is unknown. The sample holds no much larger clone one base away, and base qualities are not on file. This was a case-control study nested in a cohort of healthcare workers in London, UK, who had nasopharyngeal swab PCR tests and blood samples taken every week. Healthcare workers were enrolled in the week of the UK lockdown, from 23 to 31 March 2020, and were followed every week for up to roughly 16 weeks. V ends up 2 bases short and J 9 bases short, with an unmatched junction base count of 4. CDR1 KGHSH and CDR2 LQKENI are derived from the germline V gene. The CDR3 goes from the cysteine to the phenylalanine over 15 residues. Just CDR3 DNA is preserved here, 45 bases in frame from base 1. The method behind the library was 5' RACE. The instrument was a NextSeq 500. To correct for sequencing error and PCR bias, the TCR library protocol tagged individual cDNA molecules with unique molecular identifiers. Both TCR alpha and beta chains were sequenced, and tight co-correlation was observed between alpha and beta sequence abundances in each sample. Turning to the authors' computational methods: V gene, J gene and CDR3 annotation of TCR sequences was performed with Decombinator V4. TCRs were defined as expanded if a significant change between any two time points was detected under a Poisson model with p below 0.0001. TCR abundances were normalised to the total number of TCRs sequenced in each sample and reported as counts per million. TRAV1-2 paired with TRAJ12, TRAJ20 or TRAJ33 defined MAIT TCRs, while TRAV10 paired with TRAJ18 defined iNKT TCRs. VDJdb, accessed 1 November 2021, was searched for CMV, EBV and SARS-CoV-2 annotated TCRs, with TCRs annotated for multiple antigens excluded. The raw public reads went through TCRdb reprocessing: fastp at Q25, MiXCR clone calling, in-frame beta chains kept. A single entry per CDR3 protein holds the most common genes and DNA from its merged rows. The V and J calls were determined by TCRdb, not by the authors. This sample comprises 95,000 to 120,000 distinct CDR3 sequences, 9.5% to 13% of them detected only once. The ten largest clones capture around 3% of the sample.

Here is what the overall study found, with its caveats: VDJdb matching was skewed toward anti-spike CD8 responses and likely underestimated virus-specific expansions, missing private and CD4 specificities.

This sequence was found in an adult who was a healthcare worker with PCR-confirmed SARS-CoV-2 infection or an uninfected control (not recorded which). Sequencing used whole blood. Recombination connected TRBV18 to TRBJ1-6; 10 middle bases align to TRBD1. The CDR3 loop reads CASSPGTGAASPLHF. The DNA reads as follows: TGTGCCAGCTCACCAGGGACAGGGGCTGCTTCACCCCTCCACTTT.